This T cell receptor (beta chain) was retrieved from a study of neoadjuvant anti-PD-1 for oral cavity cancer. Whole-study context: Non-progressing patients received a fourth nivolumab dose near day 43, then surgery on days 50-56.

The CDR3 extends over 13 amino acids. CDR1 is KGHSH and CDR2 is LQKENI in the germline V gene. Trimming took off 3 bases at V and 12 bases at J, with 17 bases between the two ends. This clone was detected a few times. Assay used: immunoSEQ multiplex PCR; TCRdb lists only in-frame clones, some missing. The table lists about 14,000 clones, roughly 70% of them singletons. The sequence derives from a person aged 35-79 years with oral cavity squamous cell carcinoma. This chain links TRBV18 with TRBJ1-2; TRBD1 is a possible D gene (5 bases). Sequencing used PBMCs, obtained before nivolumab (anti-PD-1) treatment. CDR3 amino acids: CASSPSGYNWHTF. As DNA, the CDR3 is TGTGCCAGCTCACCTTCAGGGTACAATTGGCACACCTTC.